This TCR beta chain was found in a study of T cell responses to AZD1222 COVID-19 vaccine. Germline CDR1 is SGHAT and CDR2 is FQNNGV. Between the trimmed V and J ends, which lost 8 bases and 8 bases, there was a span of 18 bases. The CDR3 consists of 14 residues. Some second doses came at about 4 weeks and others at about 12 weeks; these were pooled. This clone was observed a handful of times. What it binds is unknown. Sequencing used immunoSEQ multiplex PCR; TCRdb keeps in-frame clones, though not all of them. The data contain 150,000 to 250,000 clones, approximately 90% of them singletons. Overall study findings and caveats: The peak T cell response came first, and repertoires were sampled only after it. At 160-218 and 743-854, vaccine-associated CD4 TCRs were dominant, and they spanned spike. Among spike-specific TCRs, nearly half reportedly target unmutated variant regions.

The input for sequencing was peripheral blood, taken 28 days after the second AZD1222 dose. The chain uses TRBV11-2 and TRBJ1-4; a possible D gene is TRBD1 (5 bases). The source is an adult who received the AZD1222 COVID-19 vaccine. The CDR3 sequence: CASATPGPGEKLFF. In nucleotides, the CDR3 is TGTGCCAGCGCCACCCCGGGGCCGGGGGAAAAACTGTTTTTT. Complete variable domain (other parts from reference TRBV11-2 and TRBJ1-4): EAGVAQSPRYKIIEKRQSVAFWCNPISGHATLYWYQQILGQGPKLLIQFQNNGVVDDSQLPKDRFSAERLKGVDSTLKIQPAKLEDSAVYLCASATPGPGEKLFFGSGTQLSVL.